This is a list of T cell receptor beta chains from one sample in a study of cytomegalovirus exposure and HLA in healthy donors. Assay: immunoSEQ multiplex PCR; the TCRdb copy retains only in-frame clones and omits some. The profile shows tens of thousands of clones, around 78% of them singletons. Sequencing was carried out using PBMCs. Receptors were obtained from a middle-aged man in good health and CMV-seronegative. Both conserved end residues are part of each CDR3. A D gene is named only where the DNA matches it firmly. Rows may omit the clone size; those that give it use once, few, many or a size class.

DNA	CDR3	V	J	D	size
TGTGCCAGCAGCTTCGGGAGCTACTCTGGGGCCAACGTCCTGACTTTC	CASSFGSYSGANVLTF	TRBV5-8	TRBJ2-6	-	-
TGCGCCAGCAGCCCCCGGGAAAAAGGTTCACCCCTCCACTTT	CASSPREKGSPLHF	TRBV5-1	TRBJ1-6	-	-
TGTGCCAGCAGTAAAGGGGACACTGAAGCTTTCTTT	CASSKGDTEAFF	TRBV6-5	TRBJ1-1	-	few
TGTGCCAGCAGCTTAAACGGTCGGGAGCTGTTTTTT	CASSLNGRELFF	TRBV11-3	TRBJ2-2	-	-
TGCGCCAGCAGCCAAAGGCCTAGCGGCCTCACAGATACGCAGTATTTT	CASSQRPSGLTDTQYF	TRBV4-3	TRBJ2-3	TRBD2	-
TGTGCCAGCAGCTTAGGCCGGAGGCTCCAAGATACGCAGTATTTT	CASSLGRRLQDTQYF	TRBV11-3	TRBJ2-3	-	few
TGTGCCAGCAGTTATGCGGGAGGTGCGGACAATGAGCAGTTCTTC	CASSYAGGADNEQFF	TRBV27	TRBJ2-1	TRBD2	-
TGTGCCAGTAGTATATCCTTAGGGGGGCGGGGGGCCACTGAAGCTTTCTTT	CASSISLGGRGATEAFF	TRBV19	TRBJ1-1	-	-
TGCAGCGGAGGACTAGCGGGGGGATACAATGAGCAGTTCTTC	CSGGLAGGYNEQFF	TRBV29-1	TRBJ2-1	TRBD2	once
TGTGCCAGCAGCTTAGCCTTAGCGGTCGTTGAGCAGTTCTTC	CASSLALAVVEQFF	TRBV7-2	TRBJ2-1	-	-
TGTGCCAGCAGTGAAATTCGGGGGGAGCTTGGTGCTTTCTTT	CASSEIRGELGAFF	TRBV2	TRBJ1-1	-	-
TGTGCCAGCTCACCGGTCGGTCAATCCTATGGCTACACCTTC	CASSPVGQSYGYTF	TRBV18	TRBJ1-2	-	few
TGTGCCAGCAGTCCTCCGGGACAGGGACGGCTTGAGTATTTT	CASSPPGQGRLEYF	TRBV28	TRBJ2-3	TRBD1	-
TGTGCCAGCAGTCCTACGACAGGGCGAATGAACACTGAAGCTTTCTTT	CASSPTTGRMNTEAFF	TRBV27	TRBJ1-1	TRBD1	-
TGTGCCAGCAGACCGACTCTAGCGGGCACTTACAATGAGCAGTTCTTC	CASRPTLAGTYNEQFF	TRBV27	TRBJ2-1	TRBD2	-
TGTGCCAGTAGTATTCTTTCGCGTCAAGAGACCCAGTACTTC	CASSILSRQETQYF	TRBV19	TRBJ2-5	-	-
TGTGCCAGCAGTCGTACAGAGGGATACACAGATACGCAGTATTTT	CASSRTEGYTDTQYF	TRBV6-1	TRBJ2-3	-	few
TGTGCCAGCAGTCCCGGGACAGGGGGAGGCTACACCTTC	CASSPGTGGGYTF	TRBV27	TRBJ1-2	TRBD1	once
TGTGCCAGCAGCCCTACTAGCGGGAGTAGGGTGCAGTACTTC	CASSPTSGSRVQYF	TRBV9	TRBJ2-7	TRBD2	-
TGTGCCATCAGTGAGTCATATGGTACAGGGGGGAAAACTGAAGCTTTCTTT	CAISESYGTGGKTEAFF	TRBV10-3	TRBJ1-1	TRBD1	-
TGTGCCATCAGTGAGTCGGGACAGGGGATCTACGAGCAGTACTTC	CAISESGQGIYEQYF	TRBV10-3	TRBJ2-7	TRBD1	-
TGTGCCAGCAAACACAACTCGGGGTTGGGGCAGCCCCAGCATTTT	CASKHNSGLGQPQHF	TRBV5-8	TRBJ1-5	-	-
TGTGCCAGCAGGCCGGGACTAGCGGGAGGGCCATCCTACGAGCAGTACTTC	CASRPGLAGGPSYEQYF	TRBV9	TRBJ2-7	TRBD2	-
TGCGCCAGCAGCTCGTCCGGGACAGGGAACACTGAAGCTTTCTTT	CASSSSGTGNTEAFF	TRBV5-1	TRBJ1-1	TRBD1	-
TGTGCCAGCTCGCGGGGGCAGGGGGCGAACACTGAAGCTTTCTTT	CASSRGQGANTEAFF	TRBV18	TRBJ1-1	TRBD1	few
TGTGCCAGCAGCTTGGCTAGACAGGGGACTGAAGCTTTCTTT	CASSLARQGTEAFF	TRBV5-4	TRBJ1-1	TRBD1	-
TGTGCCAGCAGTTACGGGGGACAGAACTATGGCTACACCTTC	CASSYGGQNYGYTF	TRBV6-6	TRBJ1-2	TRBD1	-
TGTGCCAGCAGTGAAAGCAGGTGGAAGCAGGATGAAAAACTGTTTTTT	CASSESRWKQDEKLFF	TRBV6-1	TRBJ1-4	-	-
TGTGCCAGCAGCCAAGGCGACTCCTATAATTCACCCCTCCACTTT	CASSQGDSYNSPLHF	TRBV4-2	TRBJ1-6	-	few
TGTGCCAGCAGGAAAACAGGGGACCGGGAGCTGTTTTTT	CASRKTGDRELFF	TRBV27	TRBJ2-2	TRBD1	-
TGTGCCAGCAGTGAATACAGTGCAGGGGTTACTTCTGGAAACACCATATATTTT	CASSEYSAGVTSGNTIYF	TRBV6-1	TRBJ1-3	-	-
TGTGCCAGCAGTTATCAGGGGACCCCTCAAGAGACCCAGTACTTC	CASSYQGTPQETQYF	TRBV2	TRBJ2-5	-	-
TGTGCCAGCAGTGAGAAGAGGGTCAGCAATCAGCCCCAGCATTTT	CASSEKRVSNQPQHF	TRBV2	TRBJ1-5	-	-
TGTGCCAGCAGTGAATCACGGGGGACAGGTTTTTACTATGGCTACACCTTC	CASSESRGTGFYYGYTF	TRBV6-1	TRBJ1-2	TRBD1	few
TGTGCCAGCAGCCTATTAGCGGGTGGAGGCACAGATACGCAGTATTTT	CASSLLAGGGTDTQYF	TRBV5-6	TRBJ2-3	TRBD2	-
TGCAGCGTTGACTCAGTCAACTCCTACAATGAGCAGTTCTTC	CSVDSVNSYNEQFF	TRBV29-1	TRBJ2-1	-	-
TGTGCCAGCAGTTACGATGACGCCGGGACAAAGGAGTTCTTC	CASSYDDAGTKEFF	TRBV6-5	TRBJ2-1	-	few
TGCGCCAGCAGCCAATCAACGGGGACAGGGGGCGGCTATGGCTACACCTTC	CASSQSTGTGGGYGYTF	TRBV4-3	TRBJ1-2	TRBD1	-
TGTGCCAGCAGTTTACTCTCAACAGCGGGAAATGGCTACACCTTC	CASSLLSTAGNGYTF	TRBV28	TRBJ1-2	-	-
TGTGCCAGCAGTGGACTAGCGGGAGTCGCCTACAATGAGCAGTTCTTC	CASSGLAGVAYNEQFF	TRBV6-1	TRBJ2-1	TRBD2	-